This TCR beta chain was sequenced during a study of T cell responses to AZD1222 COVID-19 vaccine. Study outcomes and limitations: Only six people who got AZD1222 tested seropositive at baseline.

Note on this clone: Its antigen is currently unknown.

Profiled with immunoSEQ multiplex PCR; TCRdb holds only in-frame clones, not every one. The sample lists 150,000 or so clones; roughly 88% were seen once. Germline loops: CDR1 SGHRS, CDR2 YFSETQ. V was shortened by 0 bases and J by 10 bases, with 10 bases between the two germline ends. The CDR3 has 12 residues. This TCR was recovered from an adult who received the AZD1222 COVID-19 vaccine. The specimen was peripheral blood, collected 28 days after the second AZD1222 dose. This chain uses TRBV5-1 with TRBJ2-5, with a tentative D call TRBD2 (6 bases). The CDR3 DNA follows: TGCGCCAGCAGCTTGGCCTTCGGGGGCCAGTACTTC. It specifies CASSLAFGGQYF.